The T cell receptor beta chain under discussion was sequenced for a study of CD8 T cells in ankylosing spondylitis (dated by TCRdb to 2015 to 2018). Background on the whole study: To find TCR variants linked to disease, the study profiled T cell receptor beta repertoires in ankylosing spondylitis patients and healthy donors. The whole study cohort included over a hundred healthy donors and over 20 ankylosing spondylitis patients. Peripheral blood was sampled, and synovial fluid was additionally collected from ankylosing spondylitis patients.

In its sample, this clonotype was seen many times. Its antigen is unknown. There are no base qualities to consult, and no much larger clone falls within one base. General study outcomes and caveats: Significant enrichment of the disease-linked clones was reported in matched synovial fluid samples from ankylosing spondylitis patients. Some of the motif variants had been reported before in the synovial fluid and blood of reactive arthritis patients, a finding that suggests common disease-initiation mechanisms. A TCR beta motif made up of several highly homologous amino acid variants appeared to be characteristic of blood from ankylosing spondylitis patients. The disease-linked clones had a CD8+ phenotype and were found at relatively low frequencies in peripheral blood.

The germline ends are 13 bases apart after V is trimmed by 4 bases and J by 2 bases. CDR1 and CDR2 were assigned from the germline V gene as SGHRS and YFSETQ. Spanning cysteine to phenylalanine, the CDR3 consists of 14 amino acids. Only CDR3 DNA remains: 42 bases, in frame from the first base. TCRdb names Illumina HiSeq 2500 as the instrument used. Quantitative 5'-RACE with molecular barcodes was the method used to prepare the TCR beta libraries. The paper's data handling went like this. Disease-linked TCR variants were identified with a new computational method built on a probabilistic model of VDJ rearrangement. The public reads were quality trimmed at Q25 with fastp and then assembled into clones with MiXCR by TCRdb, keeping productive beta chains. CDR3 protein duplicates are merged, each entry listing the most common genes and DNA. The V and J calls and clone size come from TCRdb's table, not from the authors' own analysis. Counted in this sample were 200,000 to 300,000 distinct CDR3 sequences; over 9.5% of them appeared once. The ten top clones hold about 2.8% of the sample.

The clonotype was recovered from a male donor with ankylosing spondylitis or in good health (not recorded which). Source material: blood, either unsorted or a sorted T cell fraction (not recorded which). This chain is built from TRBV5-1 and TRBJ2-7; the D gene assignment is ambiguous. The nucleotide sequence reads TGCGCCAGCAGCCCTTATGGAACTCCCTACGAGCAGTACTTC. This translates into CASSPYGTPYEQYF.